The 5 T cell receptor beta chains reported below all come from one sample, sequenced in a study of shared clonotypes between healthy human individuals. Generated by immunoSEQ multiplex PCR, the TCRdb table keeps only in-frame clones and is missing some. The table records some 1.4 million clones, around 95% of them present only once. The sample comprised naive CD4+ T cells sorted from blood. Subset noted: CD45RA+ positively selected. The receptors come from a man aged 30 to 45 in good health.

The chain employs TRBV5-1 and TRBJ2-5; 7 bases map to TRBD2. V trimming: 1 base; J trimming: 4 bases; junction bases outside the gene matches: 10. The CDR3 totals 16 residues. Germline V CDR1 and CDR2: SGHRS, YFSETQ. This CDR3 reads CASSLPGWAGAETQYF. Here the CDR3 DNA reads TGCGCCAGCAGCTTGCCCGGGTGGGCGGGAGCAGAGACCCAGTACTTC.

A remark on this clone: At the DNA level, this CDR3 is encoded by other sequences in the same sample as well. The rearrangement links TRBV5-1 to TRBJ2-7; maybe TRBD1 (5 bases). Germline V gene sequence: CDR1 SGHRS, CDR2 YFSETQ. The CDR3 contains 13 residues. V gave up 0 bases and J gave up 3 bases, with 7 bases separating them. For the CDR3, the DNA is TGCGCCAGCAGCTTGGAGGGGCGCTACGAGCAGTACTTC. Its protein is CASSLEGRYEQYF.

This sequence joins TRBV5-1 and TRBJ1-1; D is uncertain. V was pared by 4 bases and J by 5 bases, with 15 bases between. Germline V gives CDR1 SGHRS, CDR2 YFSETQ. CDR3 size: 14 residues. CDR3 bases: TGCGCCAGCAGCGTCCCCCAGGACGAAACTGAAGCTTTCTTT. As protein: CASSVPQDETEAFF. Looking up the rest from reference TRBV5-1 and TRBJ1-1 gives the full variable domain: KAGVTQTPRYLIKTRGQQVTLSCSPISGHRSVSWYQQTPGQGLQFLFEYFSETQRNKGNFPGRFSGRQFSNSRSEMNVSTLELGDSALYLCASSVPQDETEAFFGQGTRLTVV.

This clone was recorded once. The gene calls are TRBV2 and TRBJ2-5; a possible D gene is TRBD1 (7 bases). Trimming pared 6 bases from V and 5 bases from J, leaving 19 bases between. The CDR3 is 15 residues long. CDR1 and CDR2 from the germline V gene are SNHLY and FYNNEI. CDR3 DNA sequence: TGTGCCAGCAGCCATAACGGGGACAGCGGGGAGACCCAGTACTTC. Protein sequence: CASSHNGDSGETQYF.

The chain joins TRBV4-3 to TRBJ2-7, with unresolved D. Trimming removed 0 bases at V and 0 bases at J, with 9 bases between. The CDR3 is made up of 15 amino acids. The germline V gene has CDR1 LGHNA and CDR2 YSLEER. The CDR3 DNA reads TGCGCCAGCAGCCAAGACTTTACCTACTCCTACGAGCAGTACTTC. Its protein is CASSQDFTYSYEQYF.